This TCR beta chain was sequenced in a study of identical twins. Study outcomes and limitations: Beta clonotypes that were abundant in cord blood contained fewer insertions, a pattern absent from memory repertoires. The study found excess low generation probability among twin-shared out-of-frame alpha sequences.

Template switching introduced a universal primer site, and the cDNA bore unique molecular identifiers. TCRdb re-called the 5' RACE reads with MiXCR, one entry per CDR3 protein. The data contain 1.5 million to 2 million distinct CDR3 sequences, around a third of them singletons. The J segment lost 8 bases and the V segment lost 8 bases, leaving 9 bases of the junction unmatched. The CDR3 extends over 14 amino acids. This clonotype occurred many times. Its antigen is unknown. This TCR came from a newborn girl in good health. V and J are TRBV12-3 or TRBV12-4 and TRBJ1-4, with 9 bases fitting TRBD1. Sequencing used cord blood. For the CDR3, the DNA is TGTGCCAGCGGTTCTTGGGACAGGGTGGAAAAACTGTTTTTT. Protein sequence: CASGSWDRVEKLFF.